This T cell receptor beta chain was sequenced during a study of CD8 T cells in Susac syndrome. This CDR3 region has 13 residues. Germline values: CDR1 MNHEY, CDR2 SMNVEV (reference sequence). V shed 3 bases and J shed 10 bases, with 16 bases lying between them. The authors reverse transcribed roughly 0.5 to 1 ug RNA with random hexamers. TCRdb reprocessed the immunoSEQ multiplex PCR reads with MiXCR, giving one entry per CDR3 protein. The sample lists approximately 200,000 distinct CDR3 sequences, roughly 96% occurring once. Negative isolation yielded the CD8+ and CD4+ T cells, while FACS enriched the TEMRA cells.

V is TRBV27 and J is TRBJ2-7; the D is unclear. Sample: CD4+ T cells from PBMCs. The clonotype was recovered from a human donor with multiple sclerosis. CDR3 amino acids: CASSFGGLRNQYF. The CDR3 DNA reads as TGTGCCAGCAGTTTTGGCGGCCTACGGAATCAGTACTTC.